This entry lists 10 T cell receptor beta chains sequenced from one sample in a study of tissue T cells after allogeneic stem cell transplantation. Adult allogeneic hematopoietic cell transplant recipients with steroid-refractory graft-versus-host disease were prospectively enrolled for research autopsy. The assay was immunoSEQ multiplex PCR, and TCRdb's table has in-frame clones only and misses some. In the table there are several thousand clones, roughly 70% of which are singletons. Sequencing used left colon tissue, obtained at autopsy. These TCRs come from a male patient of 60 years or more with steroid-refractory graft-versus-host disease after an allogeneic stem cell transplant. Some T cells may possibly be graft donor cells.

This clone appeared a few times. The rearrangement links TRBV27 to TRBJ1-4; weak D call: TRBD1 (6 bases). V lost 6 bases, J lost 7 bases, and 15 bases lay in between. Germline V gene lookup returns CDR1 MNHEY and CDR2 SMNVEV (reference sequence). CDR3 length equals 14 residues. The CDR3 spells CASRDLRGAEKLFF. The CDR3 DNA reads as TGTGCCAGCAGAGACCTGAGGGGGGCTGAAAAACTGTTTTTT.

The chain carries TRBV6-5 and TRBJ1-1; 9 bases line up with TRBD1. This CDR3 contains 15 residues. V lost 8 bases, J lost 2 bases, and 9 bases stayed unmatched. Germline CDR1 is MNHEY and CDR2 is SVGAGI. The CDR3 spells CASDRNRGLNTEAFF. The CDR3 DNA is TGTGCCAGCGATCGAAACAGGGGGCTAAACACTGAAGCTTTCTTT.

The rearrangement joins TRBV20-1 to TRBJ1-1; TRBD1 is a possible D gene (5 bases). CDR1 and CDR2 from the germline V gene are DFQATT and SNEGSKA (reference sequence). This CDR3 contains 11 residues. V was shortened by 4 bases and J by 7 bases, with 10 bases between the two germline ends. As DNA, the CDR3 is TGCAGTGCTAACGGGGCACATGAAGCTTTCTTT. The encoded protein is CSANGAHEAFF.

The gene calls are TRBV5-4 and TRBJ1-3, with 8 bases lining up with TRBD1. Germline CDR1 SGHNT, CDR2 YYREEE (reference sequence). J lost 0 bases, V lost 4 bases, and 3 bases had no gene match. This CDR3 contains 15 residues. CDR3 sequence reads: CASSKGQVSGNTIYF. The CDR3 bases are TGTGCCAGCAGCAAGGGACAGGTCTCTGGAAACACCATATATTTT.

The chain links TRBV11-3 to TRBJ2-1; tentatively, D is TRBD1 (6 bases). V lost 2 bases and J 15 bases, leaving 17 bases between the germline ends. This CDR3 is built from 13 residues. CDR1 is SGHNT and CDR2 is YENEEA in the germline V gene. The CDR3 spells CASSLRSGTKLFF. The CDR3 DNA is TGTGCCAGCAGCTTACGGTCAGGGACAAAGTTGTTCTTC. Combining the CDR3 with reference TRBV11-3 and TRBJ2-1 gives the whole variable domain EAGVVQSPRYKIIEKKQPVAFWCNPISGHNTLYWYLQNLGQGPELLIRYENEEAVDDSQLPKDRFSAERLKGVDSTLKIQPAELGDSAVYLCASSLRSGTKLFFGPGTRLTVL.

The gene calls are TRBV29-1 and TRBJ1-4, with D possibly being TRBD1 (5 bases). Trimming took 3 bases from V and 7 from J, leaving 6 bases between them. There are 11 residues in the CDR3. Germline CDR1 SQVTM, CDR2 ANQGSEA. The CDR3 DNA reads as TGCAGCGTTGACGACAGTGAAAAACTGTTTTTT. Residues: CSVDDSEKLFF.

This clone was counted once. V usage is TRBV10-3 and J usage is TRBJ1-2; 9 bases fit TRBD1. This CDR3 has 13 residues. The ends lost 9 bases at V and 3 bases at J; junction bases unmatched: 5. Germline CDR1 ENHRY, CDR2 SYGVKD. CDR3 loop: CAISTGGDYGYTF. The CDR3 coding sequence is TGTGCCATTTCGACAGGGGGGGACTATGGCTACACCTTC.

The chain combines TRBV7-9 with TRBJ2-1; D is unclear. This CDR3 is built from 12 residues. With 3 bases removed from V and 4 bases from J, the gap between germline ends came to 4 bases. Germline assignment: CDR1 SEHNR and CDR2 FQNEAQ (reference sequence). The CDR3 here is CASSFQYNEQFF. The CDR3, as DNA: TGTGCCAGCAGCTTTCAGTACAATGAGCAGTTCTTC.

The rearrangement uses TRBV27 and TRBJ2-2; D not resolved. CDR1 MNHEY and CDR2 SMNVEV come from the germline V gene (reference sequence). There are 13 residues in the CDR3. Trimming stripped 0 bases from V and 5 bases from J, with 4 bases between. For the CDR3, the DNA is TGTGCCAGCAGTTTATCGGGGACCGGGGAGCTGTTTTTT. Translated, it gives CASSLSGTGELFF.

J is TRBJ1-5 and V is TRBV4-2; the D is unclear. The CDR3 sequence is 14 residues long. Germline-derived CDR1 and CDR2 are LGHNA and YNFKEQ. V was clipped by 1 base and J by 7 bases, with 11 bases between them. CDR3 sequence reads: CASSQGAESQPQHF. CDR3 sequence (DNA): TGTGCCAGCAGCCAAGGGGCAGAATCCCAGCCCCAGCATTTT.